The subject of this entry is one T cell receptor beta chain. J gave up 2 bases and V 4 bases, and 5 bases lay outside the gene matches. This CDR3 region has 15 residues. Germline CDR1 and CDR2: MDHEN and SYDVKM. Produced via immunoSEQ multiplex PCR; TCRdb's table is partial and in-frame only. Of approximately 28,000 clones in the sample, more than 90% were seen once. The record originates from a study of regulatory and conventional T cells in RAG deficiency. Genomic DNA came from blood conventional CD4+ T cells gated CD25-low CD127-high. These sequences were also reported in another study, on regulatory T cells. That study reports: The primer mix had 52 TRBV and 13 TRBJ primers.

This sequence was found in a human donor in good health. Sequenced: CD25- CD4+ T cells sorted from blood. The genes are TRBV28 and TRBJ1-5; 7 bases match TRBD1. The CDR3 region has the DNA TGTGCCAGCAGTTCCAGAGGGGGCGGCAATCAGCCCCAGCATTTT. It encodes CASSSRGGGNQPQHF.